The 27 T cell receptor beta chains in this list originate from one sample, sequenced in a study of T-cell memory formation after mild COVID-19. TCRdb independently ran MiXCR on the 5' RACE reads; one entry per CDR3 protein. The table lists a few hundred thousand distinct CDR3 sequences, about a fifth of them singletons. Sequenced material: PBMCs or a T cell subset sorted from them (not recorded which). Receptors were obtained from an adult woman who had mild COVID-19 (a few samples of this study predate the infection). Cell type and time point are not known.

The chain is built from TRBV11-3 and TRBJ2-7; perhaps TRBD1 as D (6 bases). V was clipped by 0 bases and J by 10 bases, with 19 bases between them. The CDR3 consists of 15 residues. CDR1 and CDR2 (germline): SGHNT, YENEEA. The CDR3 sequence is CASSLEIGTRAGQYF. The DNA for the CDR3 is TGTGCCAGCAGCTTAGAAATCGGGACAAGGGCCGGACAGTACTTC.

This clonotype was found many times. This sequence joins TRBV7-2 and TRBJ2-5; 12 nucleotides line up with TRBD2. In germline, CDR1 is SGHTA, CDR2 FQGNSA. V gave up 5 bases and J gave up 5 bases; unmatched junction bases: 6. CDR3 length: 15 amino acids. The CDR3 coding sequence is TGTGCCAGCAGCGGACTAGCGGGAATGGGTGAGACCCAGTACTTC. It codes for CASSGLAGMGETQYF.

The chain recombines TRBV7-9 with TRBJ1-2; TRBD1 agrees at 8 bases. This CDR3 comprises 14 residues. Unmatched junction bases numbered 3, after V lost 2 bases and J lost 4 bases. Germline V gene sequence: CDR1 SEHNR, CDR2 FQNEAQ (reference sequence). The CDR3 loop is CASSLQGASYGYTF. The CDR3 region has the DNA TGTGCCAGCAGCTTACAGGGGGCCTCCTATGGCTACACCTTC.

This clonotype was detected a few times. The chain recombines TRBV15 with TRBJ2-7, with TRBD2 matching over 10 bases. V lost 1 base to trimming and J lost 2 bases; unmatched junction nucleotides: 5. This CDR3 comprises 16 residues. Germline CDR1 reads LNHNV; CDR2 reads YYDKDF (reference sequence). The DNA of the CDR3 is TGTGCCACCAGCAGAGGACCCGGACTAGCGGCCTACGAGCAGTACTTC. Encoded protein: CATSRGPGLAAYEQYF. The whole variable domain, remainder taken from reference TRBV15 and TRBJ2-7, is DAMVIQNPRYQVTQFGKPVTLSCSQTLNHNVMYWYQQKSSQAPKLLFHYYDKDFNNEADTPDNFQSRRPNTSFCFLDIRSPGLGDTAMYLCATSRGPGLAAYEQYFGPGTRLTVT.

This clonotype was found once. The chain links TRBV7-2 to TRBJ2-3; 10 bases align to TRBD2. The CDR3 totals 18 residues. CDR1 is SGHTA and CDR2 is FQGNSA in the germline V gene. V was clipped by 4 bases and J by 4 bases; unmatched bases: 14. CDR3 bases: TGTGCCAGCAGCTCGACTCCGTCTAGCGGGGGTCTGTCAGATACGCAGTATTTT. This translates into CASSSTPSSGGLSDTQYF.

This clonotype was counted many times. The chain recombines TRBV7-2 with TRBJ1-1, with TRBD1 matching 7 bases. Per the germline V gene, CDR1 is SGHTA and CDR2 is FQGNSA. CDR3 length: 14 amino acids. V lost 6 bases, J lost 2 bases, and 6 bases stayed unmatched. CDR3 amino acids: CASRRTGANTEAFF. As DNA, the CDR3 is TGTGCCAGCAGACGGACAGGAGCAAACACTGAAGCTTTCTTT.

This clonotype has at least ten counts. V usage is TRBV30 and J usage is TRBJ2-1; TRBD1 or TRBD2 may be the D gene (6 bases each). V was trimmed by 0 bases and J by 7 bases, leaving 13 bases between them. This CDR3 has 14 residues. Per the germline V gene, CDR1 is GTSNPN and CDR2 is SVGIG (reference sequence). CDR3 residues: CAWSVGGWANEQFF. In nucleotides, the CDR3 is TGTGCCTGGAGTGTCGGGGGCTGGGCAAATGAGCAGTTCTTC.

This chain joins TRBV6-6 and TRBJ2-5, with 7 bases fitting TRBD1. Per the germline V gene, CDR1 is MNHNY and CDR2 is SVGAGI (reference sequence). The trim removed 8 bases at V and 1 base at J, leaving 10 bases unmatched. The CDR3 covers 15 residues. CDR3 nucleotide sequence: TGTGCCAGCCACCTACAGGGGTCATCCCAAGAGACCCAGTACTTC. Its protein product is CASHLQGSSQETQYF.

The genes are TRBV27 and TRBJ2-7, with 9 bases aligning to TRBD2. V dropped 8 bases and J dropped 3; count of bases not matched to a gene: 14. The CDR3 has 16 amino acids. Germline assignment: CDR1 MNHEY and CDR2 SMNVEV (reference sequence). The CDR3 region has the DNA TGTGCCAGCCGACCAGCGGGAGGCCCCTTAGGCTACGAGCAGTACTTC. This encodes CASRPAGGPLGYEQYF.

The genes are TRBV4-3 and TRBJ2-7; TRBD1 aligns across 8 bases. There are 15 residues in the CDR3. Per the germline V gene, CDR1 is LGHNA and CDR2 is YSLEER. V trimming: 6 bases; J trimming: 3 bases; junction bases outside the gene matches: 10. The CDR3 sequence: CASRKAGTGNYEQYF. The CDR3 DNA follows: TGCGCCAGCAGGAAAGCTGGGACAGGAAACTACGAGCAGTACTTC.

The chain recombines TRBV12-3 or TRBV12-4 with TRBJ2-1, with TRBD1 as a possible D gene (5 bases). The CDR3 is made up of 14 amino acids. V was clipped by 5 bases and J by 5 bases, with 13 bases between them. CDR3 sequence: CASSTGALNNEQFF. The CDR3 nucleotides read TGTGCCAGCAGTACTGGGGCCTTGAACAATGAGCAGTTCTTC.

This rearrangement joins TRBV11-3 to TRBJ2-3; 8 bases fit TRBD2. CDR1 SGHNT and CDR2 YENEEA come from the germline V gene. The V segment lost 3 bases and the J segment 4 bases; nucleotides outside the gene matches: 6. This CDR3 contains 15 residues. In DNA, the CDR3 is TGTGCCAGCAGCTTTGGCGGGAGGACGTCAGATACGCAGTATTTT. The encoded protein is CASSFGGRTSDTQYF.

This clonotype showed up just a few times. The chain links TRBV6-6 to TRBJ1-2; 9 bases match TRBD1. CDR1 MNHNY and CDR2 SVGAGI come from the germline V gene (reference sequence). The ends lost 1 base at V and 2 bases at J; junction bases unmatched: 14. The CDR3 is made up of 19 amino acids. This CDR3 is CASSYLTLGQGRKNYGYTF. The CDR3 DNA sequence: TGTGCCAGCAGTTACTTAACCCTGGGACAGGGAAGAAAGAACTATGGCTACACCTTC.

Ten or more counts support this clonotype. This chain links TRBV12-3 or TRBV12-4 with TRBJ1-6; the D is unclear. The V and J ends lost 2 bases and 7 bases respectively, with 6 bases between them. The CDR3 consists of 13 residues. CDR3 amino acids: CASSLTVNSPLHF. The DNA of the CDR3 is TGTGCCAGCAGTTTAACAGTCAATTCACCCCTCCACTTT.

The chain joins TRBV7-9 to TRBJ1-6, with 8 bases that match TRBD1. Germline V CDR1 and CDR2: SEHNR, FQNEAQ (reference sequence). The CDR3 sequence is 16 residues long. Losses at the gene ends were 5 bases for V and 7 bases for J; bases not matched to a gene: 10. CDR3 in amino acids: CASSLETGVGNSPLHF. CDR3 DNA sequence: TGTGCCAGCAGCCTAGAGACAGGGGTTGGGAATTCACCCCTCCACTTT.

The gene calls are TRBV18 and TRBJ2-1, with D possibly matching TRBD1 (6 bases). Germline values: CDR1 KGHSH, CDR2 LQKENI. V was pared by 0 bases and J by 6 bases, with 18 bases between. CDR3 size: 17 residues. CDR3 sequence: CASSPPFVDSPLNEQFF. The CDR3 region has the DNA TGTGCCAGCTCACCACCATTCGTGGACAGTCCCCTCAATGAGCAGTTCTTC. The variable domain in full, with the rest retrieved from reference TRBV18 and TRBJ2-1, is NAGVMQNPRHLVRRRGQEARLRCSPMKGHSHVYWYRQLPEEGLKFMVYLQKENIIDESGMPKERFSAEFPKEGPSILRIQQVVRGDSAAYFCASSPPFVDSPLNEQFFGPGTRLTVL.

This clonotype appeared a few times. This chain links TRBV19 with TRBJ2-3; D perhaps matches TRBD1 (5 bases). V was trimmed by 1 base and J by 3 bases, leaving 11 bases between them. The CDR3 spans 15 residues. Germline CDR1 is LNHDA and CDR2 is SQIVND (reference sequence). The CDR3 spells CASSIVDSRTDTQYF. The CDR3, as DNA: TGTGCCAGTAGTATAGTCGACAGCAGAACAGATACGCAGTATTTT.

This clonotype was recorded a few times. The chain combines TRBV10-3 with TRBJ2-1; 7 nucleotides agree with TRBD2. The CDR3 runs 15 residues. Germline V gene lookup returns CDR1 ENHRY and CDR2 SYGVKD. Germline trimming cut 4 bases from V and 9 bases from J; bases unmatched to any gene: 12. For the CDR3, the DNA is TGTGCCATCAGTGGGGACTACCCGATCGAAGGTGAGCAGTTCTTC. This encodes CAISGDYPIEGEQFF.

Ten or more counts support this clonotype. This chain connects TRBV7-9 to TRBJ2-7; 7 bases fit TRBD2. V gave up 4 bases and J gave up 2 bases; unmatched junction bases: 8. Germline V gene data show CDR1 as SEHNR and CDR2 as FQNEAQ (reference sequence). The CDR3 is 15 residues long. CDR3 in amino acids: CASSSRRAGAYEQYF. CDR3 coding DNA: TGTGCCAGCAGCTCTCGTAGGGCGGGAGCCTACGAGCAGTACTTC.

The J gene is TRBJ2-1, the V gene TRBV7-2; the match to TRBD1 covers 9 bases. Germline V CDR1 and CDR2: SGHTA, FQGNSA. The CDR3 loop spans 17 amino acids. The J segment lost 4 bases and the V segment lost 2 bases, leaving 9 bases of the junction unmatched. The DNA for the CDR3 is TGTGCCAGCAGCTTAAACCCCCCGGGACAGGGATACAATGAGCAGTTCTTC. This translates into CASSLNPPGQGYNEQFF. The complete variable domain, with remaining parts taken from reference TRBV7-2 and TRBJ2-1, reads GAGVSQSPSNKVTEKGKDVELRCDPISGHTALYWYRQSLGQGLEFLIYFQGNSAPDKSGLPSDRFSAERTGGSVSTLTIQRTQQEDSAVYLCASSLNPPGQGYNEQFFGPGTRLTVL.

The chain's CDR3 is CASSSTLSVSYTF. The CDR3 nucleotides read TGTGCCAGTAGTTCGACCCTCAGCGTAAGCTACACCTTC. The chain carries TRBV19 and TRBJ1-2; D ambiguous. CDR1 is LNHDA and CDR2 is SQIVND in the germline V gene (reference sequence). V dropped 5 bases and J dropped 9 bases, with 16 bases sitting between them. CDR3 size: 13 residues. Complete variable domain (other parts from reference TRBV19 and TRBJ1-2): DGGITQSPKYLFRKEGQNVTLSCEQNLNHDAMYWYRQDPGQGLRLIYYSQIVNDFQKGDIAEGYSVSREKKESFPLTVTSAQKNPTAFYLCASSSTLSVSYTFGSGTRLTVV.

This clonotype was seen at least ten times. V gene TRBV24-1 combines with J gene TRBJ2-2; possible D gene TRBD1, 6 bases. Germline CDR1 reads KGHDR; CDR2 reads SFDVKD. The CDR3 length is 17 residues. The germline V and J ends were trimmed by 3 bases and 2 bases, with 15 bases remaining between them. The CDR3 DNA reads TGTGCCACCAGTGATCCCCCGGGACAACTAAACACCGGGGAGCTGTTTTTT. Its protein is CATSDPPGQLNTGELFF.

The V call is TRBV29-1, the J call TRBJ1-1; 10 bases are shared with TRBD1. The CDR3 runs to 14 residues. The ends lost 4 bases at V and 5 bases at J; junction bases unmatched: 7. Germline-derived CDR1 and CDR2 are SQVTM and ANQGSEA. Written as DNA, the CDR3 is TGCAGCGTTGGGGGAGACAGGGGGCGGACTGAAGCTTTCTTT. Translation gives CSVGGDRGRTEAFF.

The CDR3 DNA sequence: TGTGCCAGCAGCGACAGGGCGAACACCGGGGAGCTGTTTTTT. This translates into CASSDRANTGELFF. V gene TRBV2 combines with J gene TRBJ2-2; 7 bases match TRBD1. J lost 0 bases, V lost 6 bases, and 1 base had no gene match. CDR3 length: 14 amino acids. Germline V gene data show CDR1 as SNHLY and CDR2 as FYNNEI.

The rearrangement uses TRBV20-1 and TRBJ1-2; D is possibly TRBD1 (5 bases). Trimming cost V 1 base and J 8 bases, with 17 bases left between them. From germline, CDR1 is DFQATT and CDR2 SNEGSKA (reference sequence). CDR3 length: 14 amino acids. As DNA, the CDR3 is TGCAGTGCTAGAGGGCAGCAGGGTACGGGAGGCTACACCTTC. Residues: CSARGQQGTGGYTF.

This chain joins TRBV20-1 and TRBJ1-3, with no clear D. CDR1 DFQATT and CDR2 SNEGSKA come from the germline V gene (reference sequence). The germline V and J ends were trimmed by 0 bases and 0 bases, with 9 bases remaining between them. This CDR3 has 15 residues. CDR3 sequence (DNA): TGCAGTGCTAGAGATAGGGTATCCTCTGGAAACACCATATATTTT. This codes for CSARDRVSSGNTIYF.

The gene calls are TRBV5-1 and TRBJ2-7; 10 positions match TRBD1. The V and J ends lost 1 base and 2 bases, in that order; junction bases with no gene match: 6. This CDR3 has 16 residues. Germline V gives CDR1 SGHRS, CDR2 YFSETQ. CDR3 in DNA: TGCGCCAGCAGCTTGTCAGACAGGGGGCTTCCCTACGAGCAGTACTTC. Translated: CASSLSDRGLPYEQYF. Based on the CDR3 plus reference TRBV5-1 and TRBJ2-7, the full variable domain is KAGVTQTPRYLIKTRGQQVTLSCSPISGHRSVSWYQQTPGQGLQFLFEYFSETQRNKGNFPGRFSGRQFSNSRSEMNVSTLELGDSALYLCASSLSDRGLPYEQYFGPGTRLTVT.